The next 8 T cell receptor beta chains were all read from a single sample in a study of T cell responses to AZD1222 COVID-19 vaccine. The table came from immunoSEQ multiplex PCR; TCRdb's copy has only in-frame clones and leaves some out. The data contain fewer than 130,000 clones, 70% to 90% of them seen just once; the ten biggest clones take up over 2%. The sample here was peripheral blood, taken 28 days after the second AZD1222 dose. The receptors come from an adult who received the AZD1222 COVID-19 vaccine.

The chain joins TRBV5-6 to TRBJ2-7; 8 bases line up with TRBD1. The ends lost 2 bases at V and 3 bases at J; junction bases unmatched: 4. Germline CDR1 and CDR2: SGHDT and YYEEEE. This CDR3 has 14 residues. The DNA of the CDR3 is TGTGCCAGCAGCTTACCAGACAGGGGCTACGAGCAGTACTTC. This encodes CASSLPDRGYEQYF. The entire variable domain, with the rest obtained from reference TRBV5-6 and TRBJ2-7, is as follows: DAGVTQSPTHLIKTRGQQVTLRCSPKSGHDTVSWYQQALGQGPQFIFQYYEEEERQRGNFPDRFSGHQFPNYSSELNVNALLLGDSALYLCASSLPDRGYEQYFGPGTRLTVT.

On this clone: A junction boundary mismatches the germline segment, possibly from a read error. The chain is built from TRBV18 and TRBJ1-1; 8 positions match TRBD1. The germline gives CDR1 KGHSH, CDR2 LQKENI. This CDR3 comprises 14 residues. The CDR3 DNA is TGTGCTAGCTCACCTCGGGACAGGACTGAATTTGCTTTCTTT. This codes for CASSPRDRTEFAFF.

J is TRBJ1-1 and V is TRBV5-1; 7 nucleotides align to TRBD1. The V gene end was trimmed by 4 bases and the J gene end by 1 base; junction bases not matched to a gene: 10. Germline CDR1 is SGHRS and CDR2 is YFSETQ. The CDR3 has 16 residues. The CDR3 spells CASSPGTAVRNTEAFF. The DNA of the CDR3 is TGCGCCAGCAGCCCCGGGACAGCGGTAAGGAACACTGAAGCTTTCTTT.

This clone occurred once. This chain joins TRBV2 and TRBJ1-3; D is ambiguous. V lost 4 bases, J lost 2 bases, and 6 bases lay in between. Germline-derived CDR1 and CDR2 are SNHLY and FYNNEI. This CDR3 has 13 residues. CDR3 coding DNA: TGTGCCAGCAGTGTCGGGGCTGGAAACACCATATATTTT. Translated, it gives CASSVGAGNTIYF.

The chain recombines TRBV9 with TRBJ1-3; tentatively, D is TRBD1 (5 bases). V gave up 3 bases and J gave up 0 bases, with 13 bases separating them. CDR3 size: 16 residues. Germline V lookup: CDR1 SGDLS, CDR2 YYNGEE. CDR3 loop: CASSGPRDLSGNTIYF. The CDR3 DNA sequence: TGTGCCAGCAGCGGCCCAAGGGACCTCTCTGGAAACACCATATATTTT. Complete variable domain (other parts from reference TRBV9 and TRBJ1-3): DSGVTQTPKHLITATGQRVTLRCSPRSGDLSVYWYQQSLDQGLQFLIQYYNGEERAKGNILERFSAQQFPDLHSELNLSSLELGDSALYFCASSGPRDLSGNTIYFGEGSWLTVV.

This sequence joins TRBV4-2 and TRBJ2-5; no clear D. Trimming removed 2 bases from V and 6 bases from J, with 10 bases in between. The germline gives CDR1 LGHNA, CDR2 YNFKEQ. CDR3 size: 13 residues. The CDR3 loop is CASSQWDTQTQYF. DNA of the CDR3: TGTGCCAGCAGCCAATGGGATACGCAGACCCAGTACTTC.

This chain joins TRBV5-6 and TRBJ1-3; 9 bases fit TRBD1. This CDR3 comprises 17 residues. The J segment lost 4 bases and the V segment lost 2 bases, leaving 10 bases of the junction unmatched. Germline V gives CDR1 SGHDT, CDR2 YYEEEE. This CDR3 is CASSFITGDRDGNTIYF. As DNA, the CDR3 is TGTGCCAGCAGCTTTATTACAGGGGACAGGGACGGAAACACCATATATTTT. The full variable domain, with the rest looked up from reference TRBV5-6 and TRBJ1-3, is DAGVTQSPTHLIKTRGQQVTLRCSPKSGHDTVSWYQQALGQGPQFIFQYYEEEERQRGNFPDRFSGHQFPNYSSELNVNALLLGDSALYLCASSFITGDRDGNTIYFGEGSWLTVV.

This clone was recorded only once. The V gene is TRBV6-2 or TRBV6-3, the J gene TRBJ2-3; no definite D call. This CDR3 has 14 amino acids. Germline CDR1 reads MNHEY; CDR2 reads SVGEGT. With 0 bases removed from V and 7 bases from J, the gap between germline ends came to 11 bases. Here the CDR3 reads CASSYSAGGNTQYF. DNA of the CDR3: TGTGCCAGCAGTTACTCGGCCGGTGGGAATACGCAGTATTTT.